This is a list of T cell receptor beta chains from one sample in a study of chronic HIV infection and antiretroviral therapy. TCRdb re-analysed the 5' RACE reads in MiXCR, keeping a single row per CDR3 protein. The sample consists of approximately 30,000 distinct CDR3 sequences, about 9.6% of them appearing once. The sequenced sample was peripheral blood. Receptor source: an adult who had HIV and had not received antiretroviral therapy, or was an uninfected healthy control (not recorded which). Both conserved end residues are part of each CDR3.

>TRBV7-2|TRBJ2-3
CASSFLETDTQYF
>TRBV6-2/TRBV6-3|TRBJ1-2
CASSYGDYGSYGYTF
>TRBV6-5|TRBJ2-7
CASSSGTYEQYF
>TRBV5-5|TRBJ2-5
CASSGLISGTQETQYF
>TRBV7-6|TRBJ1-6
CASSLGGDSPLHF
>TRBV10-3|TRBJ2-5
CAISESDAKETQYF
>TRBV9|TRBJ2-1
CASSVESPDPHLSALSLYNEQFF
>TRBV15|TRBJ2-3
CATSSGTSGSISDTQYF
>TRBV3-1|TRBJ2-4
CASSRPQGLGKNIQYF
>TRBV20-1|TRBJ1-2
CSARHTKDNYGYTF
>TRBV19|TRBJ2-1
CASSIGRTSGGDEQFF
>TRBV25-1|TRBJ2-7
CASSGGRHQGWYEQYF
>TRBV5-1|TRBJ2-1
CASSLEGLAGYNEQFF
>TRBV3-1|TRBJ2-5
CASSQDATAGGLQETQYF
>TRBV10-3|TRBJ1-4
CAIGEGRRLTTNEKLFF
>TRBV18|TRBJ1-5
CASSPEQGSGQPQHF
>TRBV9|TRBJ2-5
CASSATGTTYQETQYF
>TRBV9|TRBJ2-7
CASSGGGYSYEQYF
>TRBV29-1|TRBJ2-3
CSVGFDTQYF
>TRBV6-4|TRBJ2-1
CASSEGDRASSYNEQFF
>TRBV20-1|TRBJ2-1
CSAGLAGGGGEQFF
>TRBV10-3|TRBJ2-3
CAIRDNVPTDTQYF
>TRBV12-3/TRBV12-4|TRBJ2-1
CASSAGTESGNEQFF
>TRBV20-1|TRBJ1-4
CSASDGGQEEKLFF
>TRBV5-5|TRBJ2-6
CASSLGQGANVLTF
>TRBV29-1|TRBJ1-2
CSVRTGYGYTF
>TRBV20-1|TRBJ2-7
CSARAPTGFSYEQYF
>TRBV3-1|TRBJ2-1
CASRSPGTNEQFF
>TRBV29-1|TRBJ2-5
CSVASSSGQLYF
>TRBV29-1|TRBJ1-1
CSVEGTGRNTEAFF
>TRBV4-3|TRBJ2-3
CASSLQQGGHTDTQYF
>TRBV29-1|TRBJ2-3
CSAVPRITMGTDTQYF
>TRBV7-6|TRBJ2-1
CASSLSGYNEQFF
>TRBV4-2|TRBJ2-3
CASSQERGAGDTQYF
>TRBV7-2|TRBJ1-3
CASSLERSGNTIYF
>TRBV29-1|TRBJ2-7
CSVGPGKYEQYF
>TRBV12-3/TRBV12-4|TRBJ1-5
CASSRQGLQPQHF
>TRBV20-1|TRBJ2-7
CSARGGTGSYEQYF
>TRBV10-3|TRBJ2-2
CATTAGSGELFF
>TRBV20-1|TRBJ2-2
CSARDLTSGGADTGELFF
>TRBV12-3/TRBV12-4|TRBJ1-1
CASSSVPSEAFF
>TRBV29-1|TRBJ2-3
CSAKTASTDTQYF